This T cell receptor (beta chain) was recovered during a study of blood T cell repertoires in COVID-19. For the study at large: Material from acute and convalescent COVID-19 was sourced from the United States, Italy and Spain. T cells, B-cell-depleted T cells, or PBMCs provided the cDNA or gDNA that served as material.

Original processing methods: Scientists estimated how many nucleated cells there were by amplifying reference gene primers. Here immunoSEQ multiplex PCR was the method, and the copy in TCRdb shows in-frame clones only, minus some. V, J and clone size reflect that table, while D and trimming were determined from the DNA. The table records 200,000 to 250,000 clones, 84% of them present only once. J gave up 5 bases and V 5 bases, and 11 bases lay outside the gene matches. Germline loops: CDR1 LNHDA, CDR2 SQIVND (reference sequence). The CDR3 totals 16 residues. The genes are TRBV19 and TRBJ2-2; 7 nucleotides match TRBD1. This clonotype was sampled from a man aged 50 or older with acute or convalescent COVID-19. Sequencing input: peripheral blood. CDR3 bases: TGTGCCAGTAGTCTCCGACAGGGTGCTAAAACCGGGGAGCTGTTTTTT. It encodes CASSLRQGAKTGELFF.